This T cell receptor beta chain was recorded in a study of blood T cell repertoires in COVID-19. CDR3 size: 15 residues. Germline assignment: CDR1 SGHRS and CDR2 YFSETQ. V dropped 5 bases and J dropped 0 bases, with 14 bases sitting between them. As handled by the study authors: Estimation of nucleated cell counts was performed using reference gene primer amplification. This table comes from immunoSEQ multiplex PCR, and its TCRdb copy is limited to in-frame clones, with some not included. The V and J calls and clone size come from that table; D and trimming were worked out from the DNA. The profile shows some 250,000 clones, around 90% of them singletons.

The chain carries TRBV5-1 and TRBJ1-2; D might be TRBD1 (5 bases). This receptor was taken from a woman between 70 and 85 years old with active or convalescent COVID-19. Sequenced material: peripheral blood. The CDR3 loop is CASRQETGANYGYTF. The CDR3 nucleotides are TGCGCCAGCAGGCAAGAAACAGGTGCTAACTATGGCTACACCTTC.